The TCR beta chain described here comes from a study of control samples from healthy donors and cancer patients. The data were produced by immunoSEQ multiplex PCR, yet TCRdb's version contains in-frame clones alone and is incomplete. The sample yields about 75,000 clones, roughly 84% seen once. The CDR3 consists of 18 residues. V lost 3 bases, J lost 3 bases, and 13 bases stayed unmatched. CDR1 and CDR2 from the germline V gene are KGHSH and LQKENI. This rearrangement joins TRBV18 to TRBJ1-2, with TRBD1 matching 10 bases. The sequenced material came from blood. The sequence was obtained from a man over 45 in good health. The CDR3 DNA sequence: TGTGCCAGCTCACCGATTGGGACAGGGGTTAGTGCAGACTATGGCTACACCTTC. It yields the protein CASSPIGTGVSADYGYTF.